Each of the 19 T cell receptor beta chains below was sequenced from the same sample in a study of blood T cells in healthy people across ages. A second about 7 to 11 cycle PCR used barcoded and J-beta primers. One entry per CDR3 protein, called by TCRdb with MiXCR from the 5' RACE reads. The sample has hundreds of thousands of distinct CDR3 sequences; 32% are singletons. Source material: blood. The receptors here all came from a woman of 80 years or more in good health.

This clonotype has ten or more counts. The CDR3, as DNA: TGTGCCAGCAGTTACGAGGTCGCTAGCGCTCACTACGAGCAGTACTTC. It yields the protein CASSYEVASAHYEQYF. This chain links TRBV6-6 with TRBJ2-7, with a possible D match to TRBD2 (6 bases). This CDR3 has 16 residues. Germline lookup yields CDR1 MNHNY and CDR2 SVGAGI (reference sequence). V gave up 2 bases and J gave up 3 bases, with 17 bases separating them.

As regards this clonotype: This may arise from a read error, as a much more abundant clone is one base away. The rearrangement joins TRBV9 to TRBJ2-7; 12 bases agree with TRBD2. This CDR3 has 15 residues. Trimming at V came to 4 bases and at J to 7 bases, leaving 9 bases not matched to a gene. The V gene's germline CDR1 is SGDLS and CDR2 YYNGEE. The CDR3 protein is CASSQPSGGVDEQYF. CDR3 DNA sequence: TGTGCCAGCAGCCAGCCTAGCGGGGGGGTCGATGAGCAGTACTTC.

This clonotype has just a few counts. Just one base apart from a much larger clone, this may be a read error. The rearrangement links TRBV20-1 to TRBJ1-5; maybe TRBD1 (6 bases). The CDR3 runs to 14 residues. Germline CDR1 and CDR2: DFQATT and SNEGSKA (reference sequence). The ends were cut back, 1 base at V and 1 base at J, with 8 bases in the middle. CDR3 coding DNA: TGCAGTGCTAGAGGAGGACAGAGCAATCAGCCCCAGCATTTT. Amino acids: CSARGGQSNQPQHF.

This clonotype showed up many times. The chain uses TRBV20-1 and TRBJ2-5, with 8 bases fitting TRBD2. J was trimmed by 3 bases and V by 5 bases; bases with no gene match: 5. This CDR3 spans 13 amino acids. Germline assignment: CDR1 DFQATT and CDR2 SNEGSKA (reference sequence). The CDR3 loop reads CSAYSGAEETQYF. In nucleotides, the CDR3 is TGCAGTGCTTATAGCGGGGCGGAAGAGACCCAGTACTTC.

Remarks on this clonotype: A read error may be the cause here, since a much bigger clone is one base away. The chain is built from TRBV14 and TRBJ2-1; a possible D gene is TRBD1 (6 bases). CDR1 is SGHDN and CDR2 is FVKESK in the germline V gene. This CDR3 has 15 amino acids. Trimming shortened V by 1 base and J by 8 bases, and 15 bases separated the two germline ends. The CDR3 sequence is CASSQGRGRFDEQFF. CDR3 coding DNA: TGTGCCAGCAGCCAAGGCAGGGGTCGGTTCGATGAGCAGTTCTTC.

This clonotype has at least ten counts. CDR3 bases: TGTGCCAGCAGTTTCGACTCCTTCTATGGCTACACCTTC. This translates into CASSFDSFYGYTF. V is TRBV27 and J is TRBJ1-2; no firm D call. CDR1 is MNHEY, CDR2 SMNVEV, per germline (reference sequence). CDR3 length: 13 amino acids. V lost 3 bases, J lost 4 bases, and 9 bases lay in between.

This sequence joins TRBV20-1 and TRBJ2-3; D call uncertain. Germline V gives CDR1 DFQATT, CDR2 SNEGSKA (reference sequence). The CDR3 consists of 13 residues. The V end was cut by 0 bases, the J end by 10 bases, with 14 bases between. Here the CDR3 reads CSAREVPRPPQYF. CDR3 in DNA: TGCAGTGCTAGAGAGGTCCCACGCCCCCCGCAGTATTTT.

This clonotype appeared a single time. One base away lies a much larger clone, so this may be a sequencing read error. V usage is TRBV6-6 and J usage is TRBJ2-3, with 9 bases aligning to TRBD1. Germline V gives CDR1 MNHNY, CDR2 SVGAGI (reference sequence). The CDR3 spans 15 residues. CDR3 DNA: TGTGACAGCAGTGCCCAGGGACAGGGTACAGATACGCAGTATTTT. Translated, it gives CDSSAQGQGTDTQYF.

This clonotype was counted a few times. The J gene is TRBJ2-1, the V gene TRBV2; 7 bases map to TRBD2. The CDR3 covers 15 residues. J was trimmed by 4 bases and V by 6 bases; bases with no gene match: 9. The V gene's germline CDR1 is SNHLY and CDR2 FYNNEI. The CDR3 bases are TGTGCCAGCAGACCGGGACTACCCTCATACAATGAGCAGTTCTTC. It encodes CASRPGLPSYNEQFF.

The chain is built from TRBV12-3 or TRBV12-4 and TRBJ1-5; 7 bases match TRBD1. The DNA end is a closer match to TRBJ2-3, so the J assignment may be wrong. This CDR3 is 15 amino acids long. In DNA, the CDR3 is TGTGCCAGCAGTTTTACAGGGGCCGTAAATCAGCCCCAGTATTTT. The encoded protein is CASSFTGAVNQPQYF.

This clonotype was found many times. This chain links TRBV7-9 with TRBJ2-1, with a weak D call TRBD1 (7 bases). This CDR3 spans 15 amino acids. Germline-derived CDR1 and CDR2 are SEHNR and FQNEAQ (reference sequence). V gave up 5 bases and J gave up 5 bases, with 16 bases separating them. As DNA, the CDR3 is TGTGCCAGCAGCCGGGGGACAGTCTCTGACAATGAGCAGTTCTTC. Translating gives CASSRGTVSDNEQFF.

The chain carries TRBV13 and TRBJ2-7; D is possibly TRBD1 (6 bases). The germline CDR1 and CDR2 sequences are PRHDT and FYEKMQ (reference sequence). The V gene lost 0 bases and the J gene lost 2 bases, with 14 bases spanning the gap. The CDR3 extends over 16 amino acids. The CDR3 DNA reads as TGTGCCAGCAGCTTAGGAGGTCCAGGGGCCGCCTACGAGCAGTACTTC. It specifies CASSLGGPGAAYEQYF.

As regards this clonotype: One junction end disagrees with the germline gene, perhaps due to a read error. This chain joins TRBV27 and TRBJ2-7, with 9 bases matching TRBD2. Germline V CDR1 and CDR2: MNHEY, SMNVEV (reference sequence). This CDR3 is built from 15 residues. This CDR3 is CTSSFFAGGIYEQYF. The DNA of the CDR3 is TGTACCAGCAGTTTTTTTGCGGGGGGGATATACGAGCAGTACTTC.

Notes on this clonotype: This may be a read error: a much more frequent sequence differs by one nucleotide. The chain has TRBV25-1 and TRBJ2-4; D perhaps matches TRBD2 (5 bases). This CDR3 contains 15 residues. The germline CDR1 and CDR2 sequences are MGHDK and SYGVNS. V was pared by 6 bases and J by 13 bases, with 25 bases between. CDR3 nucleotide sequence: TGTGCCAGCAGGGAAACTGGACTGACCCACTACAAGCAGTACTTC. Encoded protein: CASRETGLTHYKQYF.

This clonotype was observed at least ten times. V is TRBV7-2 and J is TRBJ2-7; TRBD2 matches at 7 bases. Per the germline V gene, CDR1 is SGHTA and CDR2 is FQGNSA. The CDR3 has 14 amino acids. After removal of 5 bases from V and 3 bases from J, the junction contained 7 bases not matched to a gene. CDR3 in amino acids: CASSPVGGVYEQYF. CDR3 nucleotides: TGTGCCAGCAGCCCCGTTGGGGGGGTCTACGAGCAGTACTTC.

On this clonotype: A much larger clone sits a single nucleotide away, making a read error possible. This chain joins TRBV19 and TRBJ2-4, with D perhaps being TRBD1 or TRBD2 (5 bases each). The DNA end is a closer match to TRBJ2-7, so the J assignment may be wrong. CDR3 length equals 14 residues. Germline V gives CDR1 LNHDA, CDR2 SQIVND (reference sequence). CDR3 amino acids: CASRGRLHSYEQYF. Written as DNA, the CDR3 is TGTGCCAGTAGGGGACGGCTCCACTCCTACGAGCAGTACTTC.

The chain carries TRBV28 and TRBJ1-2, with 9 nucleotides matching TRBD1. Germline CDR1 is MDHEN and CDR2 is SYDVKM. The CDR3 has 15 amino acids. V was pared by 6 bases and J by 4 bases, with 9 bases of the junction left unmatched. CDR3 amino acids: CASRRQGDGSYGYTF. The DNA of the CDR3 is TGTGCCAGCAGACGACAGGGGGACGGTTCCTATGGCTACACCTTC.

This clonotype was seen ten or more times. V is TRBV5-1 and J is TRBJ2-5; the D is unclear. The V gene's germline CDR1 is SGHRS and CDR2 YFSETQ. The CDR3 has 14 amino acids. Trimming took 2 bases from V and 5 from J, leaving 13 bases between them. The CDR3 DNA follows: TGCGCCAGCAGCTTAGACGTTTCCTGGGAGACCCAGTACTTC. This encodes CASSLDVSWETQYF.

The CDR3 reads CASSEGILSSYNEQFF. Here the CDR3 DNA reads TGTGCCAGCAGTGAAGGCATACTCAGCTCCTACAATGAGCAGTTCTTC. This chain links TRBV2 with TRBJ2-1, with D unresolved. CDR3 length: 16 residues. Trimming removed 1 base at V and 0 bases at J, with 10 bases between. The V gene's germline CDR1 is SNHLY and CDR2 FYNNEI.